The 26 T cell receptor beta chains presented below share a single source sample, sequenced in a study of blood T cell repertoires in COVID-19 (dated by TCRdb to about 2020). The library came from the immunoSEQ multiplex PCR assay. Drawn from immuneACCESS, this table holds only the in-frame rearrangements with V and J called that TCRdb kept. Clones are partly lost; checked studies trace under half to an unresolved V gene and leave the rest unexplained. For this sample the table gives roughly 280,000 clones, of which more than 85% were detected only once. About 4% of the sample lies in the top ten. The specimen was peripheral blood. Receptors were obtained from a man in his late teens or twenties with active or convalescent COVID-19.

The J gene is TRBJ1-1, the V gene TRBV28; D remains ambiguous. CDR3 size: 17 residues. V gave up 7 bases and J gave up 4 bases, with 25 bases separating them. Germline V gene lookup returns CDR1 MDHEN and CDR2 SYDVKM. In DNA, the CDR3 is TGTGCCAGCACCCTCTTGGCCCGCTCTTCTCATCGCACTGAAGCTTTCTTT. This codes for CASTLLARSSHRTEAFF.

As for this clone: Other nucleotide sequences from this sample produce the same CDR3. The chain is built from TRBV19 and TRBJ1-5, with 8 bases that match TRBD1. V lost 4 bases and J lost 2; bases outside the gene matches: 4. CDR1 is LNHDA, CDR2 SQIVND, per germline (reference sequence). This CDR3 spans 15 amino acids. This CDR3 reads CASSKQGAGNQPQHF. CDR3 DNA sequence: TGTGCCAGTAGTAAGCAGGGGGCTGGCAATCAGCCCCAGCATTTT.

The chain is built from TRBV10-3 and TRBJ2-5; tentative D call: TRBD1 (6 bases). The CDR3 extends over 13 amino acids. The germline V and J ends were trimmed by 6 bases and 2 bases, with 10 bases remaining between them. The germline V gene encodes CDR1 ENHRY and CDR2 SYGVKD. CDR3 sequence: CAISQGLQETQYF. In DNA, the CDR3 is TGTGCCATCAGCCAGGGGCTTCAAGAGACCCAGTACTTC.

This clone was seen a few times. The rearrangement links TRBV10-1 to TRBJ2-3; 7 bases are shared with TRBD2. Germline CDR1 is WNHNN and CDR2 is SYGVQD (reference sequence). The CDR3 loop spans 17 amino acids. Trimming cost V 5 bases and J 1 base; bases outside gene matches: 12. CDR3 sequence: CASSPGTNPYGTDTQYF. In nucleotides, the CDR3 is TGCGCCAGCAGTCCCGGGACTAACCCCTATGGCACAGATACGCAGTATTTT.

In the case of this clone: Distinct nucleotide sequences in the sample also encode this CDR3. The chain couples TRBV9 to TRBJ2-2; TRBD2 aligns across 7 bases. Germline assignment: CDR1 SGDLS and CDR2 YYNGEE. CDR3 length equals 16 residues. Trimming took 0 bases from V and 5 from J; bases not matched to a gene: 7. CDR3 loop: CASSVGLAGETGELFF. CDR3 DNA: TGTGCCAGCAGCGTAGGACTGGCGGGAGAAACCGGGGAGCTGTTTTTT.

The rearrangement links TRBV6-1 to TRBJ2-5, with 7 bases that match TRBD1. The CDR3 has 20 residues. Trimming took 4 bases from V and 5 from J; bases not matched to a gene: 25. In germline, CDR1 is MNHNS, CDR2 SASEGT. The chain's CDR3 is CASSVPQLNTGVVEVETQYF. The CDR3 coding sequence is TGTGCCAGCAGTGTCCCCCAATTAAATACAGGGGTTGTCGAGGTCGAGACCCAGTACTTC.

The chain joins TRBV4-2 to TRBJ1-4, with 9 bases fitting TRBD1. CDR1 is LGHNA, CDR2 YNFKEQ, per germline. V shed 1 base, J shed 8 bases, and the junction held 8 bases outside the gene matches. The CDR3 has 16 amino acids. In nucleotides, the CDR3 is TGTGCCAGCAGCCAAGTTATGGGACAGGGTAAGGAAAAACTGTTTTTT. This codes for CASSQVMGQGKEKLFF.

The chain carries TRBV19 and TRBJ1-5; no clear D. The CDR3 covers 14 residues. Germline-derived CDR1 and CDR2 are LNHDA and SQIVND (reference sequence). The V gene lost 1 base and the J gene lost 9 bases, with 13 bases spanning the gap. The CDR3 region has the DNA TGTGCCAGTAGTATAGGTGTGGCGGTCATGCCCCAGCATTTT. Residues: CASSIGVAVMPQHF.

The genes are TRBV5-1 and TRBJ1-2; unclear D gene. Trimming pared 4 bases from V and 5 bases from J, leaving 12 bases between. Germline assignment: CDR1 SGHRS and CDR2 YFSETQ. The CDR3 extends over 13 amino acids. In DNA, the CDR3 is TGCGCCAGCAGCCCCAGTGGAGAGTATGGCTACACCTTC. Its translation: CASSPSGEYGYTF. Variable domain in full (rest from reference TRBV5-1 and TRBJ1-2): KAGVTQTPRYLIKTRGQQVTLSCSPISGHRSVSWYQQTPGQGLQFLFEYFSETQRNKGNFPGRFSGRQFSNSRSEMNVSTLELGDSALYLCASSPSGEYGYTFGSGTRLTVV.

This chain joins TRBV19 and TRBJ2-5; possible D gene TRBD2, 5 bases. The CDR3 consists of 11 residues. V lost 11 bases, J lost 2 bases, and 9 bases lay in between. Germline V gene data show CDR1 as LNHDA and CDR2 as SQIVND (reference sequence). CDR3 region: CAAGGQETQYF. CDR3 in DNA: TGTGCCGCCGGAGGTCAAGAGACCCAGTACTTC. The full variable domain, rest sourced from reference TRBV19 and TRBJ2-5, is DGGITQSPKYLFRKEGQNVTLSCEQNLNHDAMYWYRQDPGQGLRLIYYSQIVNDFQKGDIAEGYSVSREKKESFPLTVTSAQKNPTAFYLCAAGGQETQYFGPGTRLLVL.

The CDR3 region is CAIGLDRGPPYEQYF. The DNA of the CDR3 is TGTGCCATCGGCTTGGACAGGGGACCTCCCTACGAGCAGTACTTC. The V call is TRBV25-1, the J call TRBJ2-7; 9 nucleotides line up with TRBD1. V lost 10 bases, J lost 2 bases, and 12 bases stayed unmatched. Germline lookup yields CDR1 MGHDK and CDR2 SYGVNS. CDR3 size: 15 residues.

The chain links TRBV7-8 to TRBJ2-5, with a tentative D call TRBD1 (6 bases). From germline, CDR1 is SGHVS and CDR2 FQNEAQ. The V end lost 4 bases, the J end lost 5 bases, and 14 bases lay between the germline ends. CDR3 length: 14 amino acids. CDR3 DNA: TGTGCCAGCAGCTGGGGACATCCTCGGGAGACCCAGTACTTC. Translation: CASSWGHPRETQYF.

The CDR3 protein is CASSQDRGPWYF. The DNA for the CDR3 is TGTGCCAGCAGCCAAGACAGGGGACCTTGGTACTTC. The V gene is TRBV14, the J gene TRBJ2-7; maybe TRBD1 (6 bases). Per germline, CDR1 SGHDN and CDR2 FVKESK. Trimming stripped 0 bases from V and 12 bases from J, with 12 bases between. CDR3 length equals 12 residues.

This clone was detected once. This chain connects TRBV4-1 to TRBJ1-1; D remains ambiguous. V was clipped by 4 bases and J by 5 bases, with 14 bases between them. The CDR3 consists of 14 residues. Germline V CDR1 and CDR2: MGHRA, YSYEKL. The CDR3 sequence: CASSPQVRLTEAFF. The CDR3, as DNA: TGCGCCAGCAGCCCCCAGGTGAGATTGACTGAAGCTTTCTTT.

V gene TRBV28 combines with J gene TRBJ1-6; D is uncertain. Germline loops: CDR1 MDHEN, CDR2 SYDVKM. The V end was cut by 11 bases, the J end by 0 bases, with 17 bases between. This CDR3 is built from 16 residues. The CDR3, as DNA: TGTGCCTCTCAAGGAGCTTCAAGCTCCTATAATTCACCCCTCCACTTT. It yields the protein CASQGASSSYNSPLHF. The full variable domain, with the rest looked up from reference TRBV28 and TRBJ1-6, is DVKVTQSSRYLVKRTGEKVFLECVQDMDHENMFWYRQDPGLGLRLIYFSYDVKMKEKGDIPEGYSVSREKKERFSLILESASTNQTSMYLCASQGASSSYNSPLHFGNGTRLTVT.

The chain combines TRBV6-5 with TRBJ2-7, with TRBD1 matching 9 bases. This CDR3 contains 12 residues. CDR1 and CDR2 from the germline V gene are MNHEY and SVGAGI. This CDR3 reads CASGTGNYEQYF. The CDR3 DNA follows: TGTGCATCGGGGACAGGGAACTACGAGCAGTACTTC.

This clone appeared once. This sequence joins TRBV4-2 and TRBJ1-2; no definite D call. Trimming stripped 4 bases from V and 0 bases from J, with 12 bases between. Germline lookup yields CDR1 LGHNA and CDR2 YNFKEQ. The CDR3 spans 15 residues. Here the CDR3 DNA reads TGTGCCAGCAGCCGCGGATCAGAGTCTAACTATGGCTACACCTTC. It translates to CASSRGSESNYGYTF.

This chain uses TRBV3-1 (or the pseudogene TRBV3-2) with TRBJ2-2; 10 positions agree with TRBD2. Germline-derived CDR1 and CDR2 are LGHDT and YNNKEL (reference sequence). The CDR3 sequence is 17 residues long. V trimming: 0 bases; J trimming: 8 bases; junction bases outside the gene matches: 9. Here the CDR3 reads CASSQEALAGWHGELFF. CDR3 nucleotides: TGTGCCAGCAGCCAAGAGGCACTAGCGGGGTGGCATGGGGAGCTGTTTTTT.

This rearrangement joins TRBV30 to TRBJ2-5; the match to TRBD2 covers 7 bases. This CDR3 has 13 amino acids. The junction had 3 bases not matched to a gene; V was cut back by 4 bases and J by 1 base. In germline, CDR1 is GTSNPN, CDR2 SVGIG (reference sequence). This CDR3 is CAWNSGGQETQYF. The DNA of the CDR3 is TGTGCCTGGAATTCGGGGGGCCAAGAGACCCAGTACTTC.

This clone has more than one count but fewer than ten. This chain joins TRBV4-1 and TRBJ2-2, with D possibly matching TRBD1 (5 bases). This CDR3 is 15 amino acids long. V dropped 3 bases and J dropped 7 bases, with 15 bases sitting between them. In germline, CDR1 is MGHRA, CDR2 YSYEKL. Here the CDR3 DNA reads TGCGCCAGCAGCCAGGCTAGTGGGGCGGTCGGGGAGCTGTTTTTT. Encoded protein: CASSQASGAVGELFF.

The V and J genes are TRBV28 and TRBJ1-1, with D possibly matching TRBD1 (6 bases). Germline V lookup: CDR1 MDHEN, CDR2 SYDVKM. Trimming removed 1 base from V and 2 bases from J, with 8 bases in between. CDR3 size: 14 residues. The DNA for the CDR3 is TGTGCCAGCAGTTTATTAGGGGGAAACACTGAAGCTTTCTTT. The encoded protein is CASSLLGGNTEAFF.

This sequence joins TRBV2 and TRBJ1-1; 7 nucleotides line up with TRBD1. The junction had 11 bases not matched to a gene; V was cut back by 6 bases and J by 1 base. From germline, CDR1 is SNHLY and CDR2 FYNNEI. The CDR3 runs to 16 residues. The CDR3 DNA sequence: TGTGCCAGCAGCGACAGGGCCCTGTCGCAGAACACTGAAGCTTTCTTT. Its protein is CASSDRALSQNTEAFF. Combining the CDR3 with reference TRBV2 and TRBJ1-1 gives the whole variable domain EPEVTQTPSHQVTQMGQEVILRCVPISNHLYFYWYRQILGQKVEFLVSFYNNEISEKSEIFDDQFSVERPDGSNFTLKIRSTKLEDSAMYFCASSDRALSQNTEAFFGQGTRLTVV.

The rearrangement uses TRBV18 and TRBJ1-1, with D unresolved. This CDR3 spans 14 amino acids. V was trimmed by 6 bases and J by 3 bases, leaving 14 bases between them. CDR1 KGHSH and CDR2 LQKENI come from the germline V gene. The CDR3, as DNA: TGTGCCAGCTCGCGATCCCCCTCACACACTGAAGCTTTCTTT. It codes for CASSRSPSHTEAFF.

The chain links TRBV24-1 to TRBJ2-6; D is unresolved. This CDR3 has 16 residues. The V end was cut by 3 bases, the J end by 1 base, with 9 bases between. Germline CDR1 reads KGHDR; CDR2 reads SFDVKD. The CDR3: CATSDPVVSGANVLTF. The CDR3 nucleotides read TGTGCCACCAGTGATCCGGTAGTTTCTGGGGCCAACGTCCTGACTTTC.

V usage is TRBV3-1 (or the pseudogene TRBV3-2) and J usage is TRBJ2-3; TRBD2 matches 11 bases. Per germline, CDR1 LGHDT and CDR2 YNNKEL (reference sequence). This CDR3 has 16 residues. With V trimmed by 3 bases and J by 8 bases, 10 bases remained unmatched. CDR3 protein: CASSHSGGARGSTQYF. The CDR3 DNA is TGTGCCAGCAGCCATAGCGGGGGGGCCCGGGGGTCTACGCAGTATTTT.

The chain employs TRBV29-1 and TRBJ1-3, with D perhaps TRBD1 (5 bases). Germline V gene sequence: CDR1 SQVTM, CDR2 ANQGSEA. The CDR3 spans 14 residues. Trimming pared 6 bases from V and 1 base from J, leaving 13 bases between. Here the CDR3 reads CSVWMGLSGNTIYF. CDR3 in DNA: TGCAGCGTGTGGATGGGGCTGTCTGGAAACACCATATATTTT.